This TCR beta chain was sequenced during a study of cytomegalovirus exposure and HLA in healthy donors. The wider study: The 90 to 150 validation repertoires matched the approximately 700 first-cohort repertoires in platform, a later analysis reported.

CDR1 and CDR2 (germline): MNHNS, SASEGT. Trimming shortened V by 1 base and J by 2 bases, and 11 bases separated the two germline ends. The CDR3 consists of 16 residues. A remark on this clone: What it binds is unknown.

Using immunoSEQ multiplex PCR, the repertoire was profiled, and TCRdb retains in-frame clones only, with some absent. The sample lists some 120,000 clones, around 90% occurring once. General study findings and limits: Cytomegalovirus-associated status was assigned to roughly 160 TCR beta chains. There were a few CMV-associated chains whose specificity for CMV antigens was confirmed in vitro.

The donors were part of the validation cohort, which consisted of under 150 subjects and was separate from the first cohort of 666 subjects. Sequencing was performed on PBMCs. This sequence was found in a woman aged 18-30 years in good health and CMV-seronegative. The J gene is TRBJ1-4, the V gene TRBV6-1, with D possibly matching TRBD1 (5 bases). CDR3 sequence (DNA): TGTGCCAGCAGTGAAGGGCAGGGATCCACTAATGAAAAACTGTTTTTT. This codes for CASSEGQGSTNEKLFF.